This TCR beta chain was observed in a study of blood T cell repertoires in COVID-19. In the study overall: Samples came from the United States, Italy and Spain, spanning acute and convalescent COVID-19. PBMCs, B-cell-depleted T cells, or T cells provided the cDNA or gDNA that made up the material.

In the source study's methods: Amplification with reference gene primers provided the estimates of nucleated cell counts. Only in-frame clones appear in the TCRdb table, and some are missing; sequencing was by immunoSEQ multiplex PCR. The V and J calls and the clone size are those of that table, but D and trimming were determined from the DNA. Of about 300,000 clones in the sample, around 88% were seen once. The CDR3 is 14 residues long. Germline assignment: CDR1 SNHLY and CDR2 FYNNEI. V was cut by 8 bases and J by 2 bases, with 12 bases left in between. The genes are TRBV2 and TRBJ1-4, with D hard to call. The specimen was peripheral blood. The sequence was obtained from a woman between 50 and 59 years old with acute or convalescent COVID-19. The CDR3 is CASLSEVTNEKLFF. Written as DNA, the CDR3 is TGTGCCAGCTTGTCGGAGGTGACTAATGAAAAACTGTTTTTT. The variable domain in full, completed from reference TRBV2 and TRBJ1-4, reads EPEVTQTPSHQVTQMGQEVILRCVPISNHLYFYWYRQILGQKVEFLVSFYNNEISEKSEIFDDQFSVERPDGSNFTLKIRSTKLEDSAMYFCASLSEVTNEKLFFGSGTQLSVL.